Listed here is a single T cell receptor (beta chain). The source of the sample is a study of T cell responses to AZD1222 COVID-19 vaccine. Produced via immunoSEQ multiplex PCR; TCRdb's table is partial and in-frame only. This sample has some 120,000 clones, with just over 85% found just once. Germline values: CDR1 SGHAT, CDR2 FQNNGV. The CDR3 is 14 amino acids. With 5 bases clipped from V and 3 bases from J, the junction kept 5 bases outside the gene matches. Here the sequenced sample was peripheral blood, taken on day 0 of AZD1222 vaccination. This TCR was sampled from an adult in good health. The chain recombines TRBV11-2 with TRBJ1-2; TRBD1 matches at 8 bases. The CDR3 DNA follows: TGTGCCAGCAGCAATTTGGACAGGGACTATGGCTACACCTTC. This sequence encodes CASSNLDRDYGYTF.